The 27 T cell receptor beta chains below were found in one sample sequenced in a study of blood T cell repertoires in COVID-19. The table came from immunoSEQ multiplex PCR; TCRdb's copy has only in-frame clones and leaves some out. The table shows a few hundred thousand clones, with roughly 90% occurring only once. Sequenced material: peripheral blood. These receptors were collected from a man younger than 35 who had recovered from COVID-19.

This clone has only one observation. The rearrangement uses TRBV5-1 and TRBJ2-1; a possible D gene is TRBD1 (6 bases). CDR1 is SGHRS and CDR2 is YFSETQ in the germline V gene. V lost 4 bases and J lost 0, with 14 bases in between. CDR3 size: 16 residues. The CDR3 DNA is TGCGCCAGCAGCACTACAGGGAAGAGCTCCTACAATGAGCAGTTCTTC. Translating it yields CASSTTGKSSYNEQFF.

The gene calls are TRBV13 and TRBJ1-1, with 8 bases lining up with TRBD1. The CDR3 loop spans 15 amino acids. V trimming: 0 bases; J trimming: 4 bases; junction bases outside the gene matches: 4. The germline V gene has CDR1 PRHDT and CDR2 FYEKMQ (reference sequence). The CDR3 region has the DNA TGTGCCAGCAGCTTAGGGGACAGGGCCGGCACTGAAGCTTTCTTT. As protein: CASSLGDRAGTEAFF.

V is TRBV7-2 and J is TRBJ1-1, with D perhaps matching TRBD1 (5 bases). The CDR3 length is 15 residues. With 5 bases removed from V and 1 base from J, the gap between germline ends came to 14 bases. CDR1 and CDR2 (germline): SGHTA, FQGNSA. CDR3 loop: CASSQPTVWNTEAFF. For the CDR3, the DNA is TGTGCCAGCAGCCAACCGACAGTTTGGAACACTGAAGCTTTCTTT.

The chain couples TRBV6-5 to TRBJ2-5, with D perhaps TRBD1 (6 bases). CDR3 size: 14 residues. Trimming removed 6 bases at V and 3 bases at J, with 14 bases between. Germline V gene sequence: CDR1 MNHEY, CDR2 SVGAGI. CDR3 loop: CASSLQGVEETQYF. The CDR3 DNA reads as TGTGCCAGCAGCCTACAGGGTGTAGAAGAGACCCAGTACTTC.

CDR3 sequence: CASSPRDRGSGEAFF. The CDR3 nucleotides are TGTGCCAGCAGCCCCCGGGACAGGGGAAGCGGTGAAGCTTTCTTT. The chain joins TRBV3-1 (or the pseudogene TRBV3-2) to TRBJ1-1; 10 nucleotides align to TRBD1. Germline V gene sequence: CDR1 LGHDT, CDR2 YNNKEL (reference sequence). Trimming removed 4 bases from V and 7 bases from J; junction bases left unmatched: 9. The CDR3 runs 15 residues.

The rearrangement uses TRBV5-1 and TRBJ2-7, with 14 bases identical to TRBD2. The germline V gene has CDR1 SGHRS and CDR2 YFSETQ. The CDR3 has 15 residues. Losses at the gene ends were 3 bases for V and 6 bases for J; bases not matched to a gene: 5. The CDR3 reads CASSWGTSGSPEQYF. CDR3 nucleotides: TGCGCCAGCAGCTGGGGGACTAGCGGGAGTCCCGAGCAGTACTTC. Filled out from reference TRBV5-1 and TRBJ2-7, the complete variable domain reads KAGVTQTPRYLIKTRGQQVTLSCSPISGHRSVSWYQQTPGQGLQFLFEYFSETQRNKGNFPGRFSGRQFSNSRSEMNVSTLELGDSALYLCASSWGTSGSPEQYFGPGTRLTVT.

The CDR3 region has the DNA TGCGCCAGCAGCAGGACAGGGGAAGAGCAGTACTTC. Its protein product is CASSRTGEEQYF. The rearrangement uses TRBV5-1 and TRBJ2-7, with 9 positions matching TRBD1. The V gene's germline CDR1 is SGHRS and CDR2 YFSETQ. This CDR3 contains 12 residues. V was clipped by 4 bases and J by 7 bases; unmatched bases: 3.

The chain combines TRBV11-2 with TRBJ2-1; 13 nucleotides align to TRBD2. The CDR3 contains 15 residues. J lost 8 bases, V lost 5 bases, and 6 bases had no gene match. CDR1 and CDR2 (germline): SGHAT, FQNNGV. The CDR3 sequence is CASSTSGGASYEQFF. As DNA, the CDR3 is TGTGCCAGCAGCACTAGCGGGGGGGCGTCCTATGAGCAGTTCTTC. Variable domain in full (rest from reference TRBV11-2 and TRBJ2-1): EAGVAQSPRYKIIEKRQSVAFWCNPISGHATLYWYQQILGQGPKLLIQFQNNGVVDDSQLPKDRFSAERLKGVDSTLKIQPAKLEDSAVYLCASSTSGGASYEQFFGPGTRLTVL.

The chain joins TRBV30 to TRBJ1-5; 8 bases fit TRBD1. CDR1 is GTSNPN, CDR2 SVGIG, per germline (reference sequence). With V trimmed by 3 bases and J by 2 bases, 3 bases remained unmatched. The CDR3 consists of 14 residues. In DNA form, the CDR3 reads TGTGCCTGGAGGAGGACAGGGCGCAATCAGCCCCAGCATTTT. As protein: CAWRRTGRNQPQHF. Drawing the rest from reference TRBV30 and TRBJ1-5, the complete variable domain is SQTIHQWPATLVQPVGSPLSLECTVEGTSNPNLYWYRQAAGRGLQLLFYSVGIGQISSEVPQNLSASRPQDRQFILSSKKLLLSDSGFYLCAWRRTGRNQPQHFGDGTRLSIL.

V and J are TRBV25-1 and TRBJ1-1, with D unresolved. CDR3 length equals 13 residues. The germline gives CDR1 MGHDK, CDR2 SYGVNS. The V and J ends lost 4 bases and 3 bases respectively, with 9 bases between them. CDR3 bases: TGTGCCAGCAGTGTGACGGGATACACTGAAGCTTTCTTT. This translates into CASSVTGYTEAFF.

The V gene is TRBV12-5, the J gene TRBJ2-7; D unclear. Trimming took 5 bases from V and 2 from J, leaving 7 bases between them. Looked up from germline, CDR1 is LGHNT and CDR2 is FRNRAP. The CDR3 is made up of 12 amino acids. The CDR3 region is CASGQAPYEQYF. CDR3 nucleotides: TGTGCTAGTGGTCAGGCCCCCTACGAGCAGTACTTC.

This chain connects TRBV5-1 to TRBJ2-7; TRBD2 agrees at 13 bases. CDR3 length equals 15 residues. Germline V gives CDR1 SGHRS, CDR2 YFSETQ. Trimming took 3 bases from V and 3 from J; bases not matched to a gene: 3. CDR3 loop: CASSSRTSGSYEQYF. As DNA, the CDR3 is TGCGCCAGCAGCTCGCGGACTAGCGGGAGCTACGAGCAGTACTTC.

The rearrangement uses TRBV29-1 and TRBJ1-2; D unclear. V was pared by 2 bases and J by 3 bases, with 13 bases between. The CDR3 extends over 14 amino acids. Germline CDR1 SQVTM, CDR2 ANQGSEA. CDR3 DNA sequence: TGCAGCGTTGAACATAGAGGGCCAGACTATGGCTACACCTTC. It is translated as CSVEHRGPDYGYTF.

The J gene is TRBJ1-1, the V gene TRBV19, with D perhaps TRBD1 (5 bases). V dropped 5 bases and J dropped 4 bases, with 14 bases sitting between them. Per the germline V gene, CDR1 is LNHDA and CDR2 is SQIVND (reference sequence). The CDR3 sequence is 14 residues long. CDR3 residues: CASSPRVGGTEAFF. CDR3 nucleotides: TGTGCCAGTAGTCCCCGAGTGGGGGGCACTGAAGCTTTCTTT.

The rearrangement uses TRBV7-9 and TRBJ2-5, with a tentative D call TRBD2 (5 bases). This CDR3 has 15 residues. The V and J ends lost 5 bases and 2 bases respectively, with 15 bases between them. In germline, CDR1 is SEHNR, CDR2 FQNEAQ (reference sequence). The CDR3 loop is CASSPGGDTQETQYF. The CDR3 DNA is TGTGCCAGCAGCCCAGGAGGAGACACTCAAGAGACCCAGTACTTC.

CDR3 sequence: CASSDSPTAVASPLHF. The CDR3, as DNA: TGTGCCAGCAGCGACAGCCCGACAGCAGTGGCTTCACCCCTCCACTTT. The chain combines TRBV9 with TRBJ1-6; D may be TRBD1 (5 bases). Germline assignment: CDR1 SGDLS and CDR2 YYNGEE. This CDR3 contains 16 residues. Trimming took off 3 bases at V and 9 bases at J, with 19 bases between the two ends.

The chain carries TRBV27 and TRBJ2-5, with 11 bases that match TRBD2. Germline CDR1 and CDR2: MNHEY and SMNVEV (reference sequence). The CDR3 consists of 17 residues. Trimming removed 3 bases from V and 1 base from J; junction bases left unmatched: 7. The DNA for the CDR3 is TGTGCCAGCAGTTTGTGGGTAGCGGGGGGGATCCAAGAGACCCAGTACTTC. Translated: CASSLWVAGGIQETQYF.

This clone showed up just once. The gene calls are TRBV5-1 and TRBJ1-2, with 8 nucleotides matching TRBD1. The germline CDR1 and CDR2 sequences are SGHRS and YFSETQ. The J segment lost 4 bases and the V segment lost 4 bases, leaving 12 bases of the junction unmatched. The CDR3 is 16 residues long. CDR3 in amino acids: CASSPLGSGGIYGYTF. In DNA, the CDR3 is TGCGCCAGCAGCCCACTTGGGTCAGGGGGCATCTATGGCTACACCTTC.

The chain combines TRBV19 with TRBJ2-1; D not resolved. The germline V and J ends were trimmed by 3 bases and 3 bases, with 12 bases remaining between them. Germline V gives CDR1 LNHDA, CDR2 SQIVND (reference sequence). The CDR3 consists of 15 residues. DNA of the CDR3: TGTGCCAGTAGTATTTCCCTCTCTGTCTACAATGAGCAGTTCTTC. Its translation: CASSISLSVYNEQFF.

V is TRBV10-3 and J is TRBJ2-2, with 9 bases lining up with TRBD1. CDR1 is ENHRY, CDR2 SYGVKD, per germline. The CDR3 loop spans 14 amino acids. The V and J ends lost 11 bases and 8 bases, in that order; junction bases with no gene match: 12. The chain's CDR3 is CAGAQGASSGELFF. CDR3 coding DNA: TGTGCCGGCGCACAGGGGGCATCATCAGGGGAGCTGTTTTTT.

The chain joins TRBV6-5 to TRBJ1-2; 12 bases are shared with TRBD1. The germline CDR1 and CDR2 sequences are MNHEY and SVGAGI. The V gene end was trimmed by 0 bases and the J gene end by 7 bases; junction bases not matched to a gene: 6. CDR3 length: 16 amino acids. The CDR3 loop reads CASSYSVGQGASGYTF. The CDR3 DNA reads as TGTGCCAGCAGTTACTCTGTGGGACAGGGGGCGAGTGGCTACACCTTC.

CDR3: CASSTEKTGDEQFF. The DNA of the CDR3 is TGTGCCAGCTCAACCGAAAAGACGGGGGATGAGCAGTTCTTC. This chain uses TRBV18 with TRBJ2-1; D is perhaps TRBD2 (6 bases). V lost 5 bases and J lost 8, with 16 bases in between. This CDR3 contains 14 residues. Germline V CDR1 and CDR2: KGHSH, LQKENI.

DNA for the CDR3: TGTGCCAGCAGCCCAGGGACACAGCCCTACAATGAGCAGTTCTTC. Protein: CASSPGTQPYNEQFF. The J gene is TRBJ2-1, the V gene TRBV7-9; the D gene is possibly TRBD1 (6 bases). Deletions cut 5 bases from V and 2 bases from J, with 13 bases between. CDR1 SEHNR and CDR2 FQNEAQ come from the germline V gene (reference sequence). This CDR3 region has 15 residues. Full variable domain (outside the CDR3, taken from reference TRBV7-9 and TRBJ2-1): DTGVSQNPRHKITKRGQNVTFRCDPISEHNRLYWYRQTLGQGPEFLTYFQNEAQLEKSRLLSDRFSAERPKGSFSTLEIQRTEQGDSAMYLCASSPGTQPYNEQFFGPGTRLTVL.

The chain couples TRBV6-1 to TRBJ2-7; D perhaps matches TRBD1 (5 bases). V lost 0 bases, J lost 6 bases, and 15 bases lay in between. The germline V gene encodes CDR1 MNHNS and CDR2 SASEGT. The CDR3 has 15 residues. CDR3 protein: CASSEAGAPSSEQYF. The CDR3 DNA is TGTGCCAGCAGTGAAGCAGGGGCGCCCTCCAGCGAGCAGTACTTC.

On this clone itself: The sample carries other DNA sequences with the same CDR3. This chain joins TRBV6-6 and TRBJ2-1; D is unclear. CDR1 and CDR2 (germline): MNHNY, SVGAGI (reference sequence). V was shortened by 5 bases and J by 10 bases, with 9 bases between the two germline ends. The CDR3 is 11 amino acids. CDR3 in DNA: TGTGCCAGCAGTACTCGTAACGAGCAGTTCTTC. Amino acids: CASSTRNEQFF.

The rearrangement uses TRBV25-1 and TRBJ2-7; the match to TRBD1 covers 10 bases. Per the germline V gene, CDR1 is MGHDK and CDR2 is SYGVNS. V gave up 3 bases and J gave up 6 bases; unmatched junction bases: 5. The CDR3 has 14 amino acids. CDR3 region: CASSDRDRGPEQYF. In nucleotides, the CDR3 is TGTGCCAGCAGTGACCGGGACAGGGGACCCGAGCAGTACTTC.

In DNA, the CDR3 is TGTGCCACCAGCAGAGATGGGGGCCGGAATGAAAAACTGTTTTTT. Residues: CATSRDGGRNEKLFF. This rearrangement joins TRBV15 to TRBJ1-4, with D possibly being TRBD1 (6 bases). V shed 0 bases and J shed 5 bases, with 10 bases lying between them. CDR1 LNHNV and CDR2 YYDKDF come from the germline V gene (reference sequence). The CDR3 covers 15 residues.